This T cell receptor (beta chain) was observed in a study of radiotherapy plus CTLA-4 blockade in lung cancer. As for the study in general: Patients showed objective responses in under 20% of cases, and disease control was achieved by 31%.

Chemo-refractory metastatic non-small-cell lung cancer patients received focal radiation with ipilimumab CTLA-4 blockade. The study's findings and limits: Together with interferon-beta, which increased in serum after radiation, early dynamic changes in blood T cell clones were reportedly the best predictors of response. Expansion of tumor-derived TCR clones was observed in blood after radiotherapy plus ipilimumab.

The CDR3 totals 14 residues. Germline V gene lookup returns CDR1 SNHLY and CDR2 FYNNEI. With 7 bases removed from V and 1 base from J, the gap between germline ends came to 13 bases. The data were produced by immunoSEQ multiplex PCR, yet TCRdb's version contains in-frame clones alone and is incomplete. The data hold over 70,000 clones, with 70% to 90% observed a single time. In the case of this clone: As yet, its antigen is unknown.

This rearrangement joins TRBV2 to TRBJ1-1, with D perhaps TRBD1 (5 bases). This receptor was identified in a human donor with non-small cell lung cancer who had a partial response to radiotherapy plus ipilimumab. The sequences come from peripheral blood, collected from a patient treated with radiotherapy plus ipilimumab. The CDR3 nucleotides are TGTGCCAGCATGGGGGGGACTGGGAACACTGAAGCTTTCTTT. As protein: CASMGGTGNTEAFF.